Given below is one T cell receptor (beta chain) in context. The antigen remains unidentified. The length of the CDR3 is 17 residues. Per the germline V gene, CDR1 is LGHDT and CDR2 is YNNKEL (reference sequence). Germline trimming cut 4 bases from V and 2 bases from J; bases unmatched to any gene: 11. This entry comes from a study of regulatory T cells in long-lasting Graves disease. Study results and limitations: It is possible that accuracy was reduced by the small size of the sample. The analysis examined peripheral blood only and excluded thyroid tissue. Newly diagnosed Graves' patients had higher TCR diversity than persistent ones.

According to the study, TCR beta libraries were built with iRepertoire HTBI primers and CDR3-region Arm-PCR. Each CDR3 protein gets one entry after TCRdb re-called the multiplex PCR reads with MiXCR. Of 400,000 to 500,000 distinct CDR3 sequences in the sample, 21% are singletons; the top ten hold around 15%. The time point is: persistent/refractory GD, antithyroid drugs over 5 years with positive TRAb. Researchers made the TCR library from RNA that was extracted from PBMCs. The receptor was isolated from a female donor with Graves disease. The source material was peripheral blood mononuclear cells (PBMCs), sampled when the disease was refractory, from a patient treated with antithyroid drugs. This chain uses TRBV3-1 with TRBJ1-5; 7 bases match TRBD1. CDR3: CASSPAPKGAGNQPQHF. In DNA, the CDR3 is TGTGCCAGCAGCCCAGCCCCCAAGGGGGCTGGCAATCAGCCCCAGCATTTT. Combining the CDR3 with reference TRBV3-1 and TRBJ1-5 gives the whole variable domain DTAVSQTPKYLVTQMGNDKSIKCEQNLGHDTMYWYKQDSKKFLKIMFSYNNKELIINETVPNRFSPKSPDKAHLNLHINSLELGDSAVYFCASSPAPKGAGNQPQHFGDGTRLSIL.